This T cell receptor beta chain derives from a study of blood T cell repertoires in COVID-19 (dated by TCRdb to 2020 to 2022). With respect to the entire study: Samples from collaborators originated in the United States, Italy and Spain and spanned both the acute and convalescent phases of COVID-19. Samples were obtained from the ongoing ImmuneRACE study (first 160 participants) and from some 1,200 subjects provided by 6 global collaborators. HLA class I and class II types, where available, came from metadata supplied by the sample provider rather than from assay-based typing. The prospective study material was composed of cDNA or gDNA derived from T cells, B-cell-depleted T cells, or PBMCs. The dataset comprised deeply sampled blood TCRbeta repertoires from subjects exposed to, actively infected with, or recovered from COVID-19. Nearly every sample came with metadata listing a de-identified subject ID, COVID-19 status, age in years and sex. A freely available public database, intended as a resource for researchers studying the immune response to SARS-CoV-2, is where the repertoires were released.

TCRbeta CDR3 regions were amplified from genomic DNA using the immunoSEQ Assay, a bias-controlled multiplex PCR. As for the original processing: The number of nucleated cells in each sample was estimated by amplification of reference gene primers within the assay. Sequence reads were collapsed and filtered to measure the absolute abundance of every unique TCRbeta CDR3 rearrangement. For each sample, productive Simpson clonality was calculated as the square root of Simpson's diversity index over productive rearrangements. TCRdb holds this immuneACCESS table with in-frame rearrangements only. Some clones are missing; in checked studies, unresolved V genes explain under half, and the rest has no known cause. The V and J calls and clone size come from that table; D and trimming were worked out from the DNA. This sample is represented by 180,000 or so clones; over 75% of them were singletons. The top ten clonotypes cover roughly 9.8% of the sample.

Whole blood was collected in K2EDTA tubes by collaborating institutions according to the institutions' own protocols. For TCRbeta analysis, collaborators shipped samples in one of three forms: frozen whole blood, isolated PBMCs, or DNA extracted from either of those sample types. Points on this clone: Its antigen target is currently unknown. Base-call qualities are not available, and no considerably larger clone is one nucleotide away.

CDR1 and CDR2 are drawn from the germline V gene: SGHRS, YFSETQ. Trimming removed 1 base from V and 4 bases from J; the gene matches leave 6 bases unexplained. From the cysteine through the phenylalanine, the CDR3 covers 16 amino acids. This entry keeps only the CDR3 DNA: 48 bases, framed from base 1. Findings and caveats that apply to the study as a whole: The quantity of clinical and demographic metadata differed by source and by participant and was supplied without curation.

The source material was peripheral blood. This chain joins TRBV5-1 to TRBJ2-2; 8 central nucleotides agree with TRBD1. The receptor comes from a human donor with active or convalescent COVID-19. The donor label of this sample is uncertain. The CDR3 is CASSLYAGGSTGELFF. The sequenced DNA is TGCGCCAGCAGCTTGTATGCAGGGGGCAGCACCGGGGAGCTGTTTTTT. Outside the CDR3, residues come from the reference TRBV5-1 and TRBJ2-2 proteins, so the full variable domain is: KAGVTQTPRYLIKTRGQQVTLSCSPISGHRSVSWYQQTPGQGLQFLFEYFSETQRNKGNFPGRFSGRQFSNSRSEMNVSTLELGDSALYLCASSLYAGGSTGELFFGEGSRLTVL.